Each of the 31 T cell receptor beta chains below was sequenced from the same sample in a study of blood T cell repertoires in COVID-19. Clones were sequenced by immunoSEQ multiplex PCR, and TCRdb holds only the in-frame ones, with some missing. This sample has a few hundred thousand clones, with over 75% found just once. Material for sequencing was PBMCs or T cells enriched from blood (not recorded which). The receptors here all came from a man younger than 40 who had recovered from COVID-19.

This sequence joins TRBV5-4 and TRBJ2-1, with D uncertain. Trimming took off 0 bases at V and 5 bases at J, with 12 bases between the two ends. In germline, CDR1 is SGHNT, CDR2 YYREEE (reference sequence). The CDR3 runs to 15 residues. In nucleotides, the CDR3 is TGTGCCAGCAGCTTGGGAGCAGGAATGAACAATGAGCAGTTCTTC. Its protein is CASSLGAGMNNEQFF.

J is TRBJ2-5 and V is TRBV10-3; 10 bases align to TRBD2. The CDR3 is 16 amino acids. Germline V gene lookup returns CDR1 ENHRY and CDR2 SYGVKD. The V gene end was trimmed by 0 bases and the J gene end by 2 bases; junction bases not matched to a gene: 3. This CDR3 is CAISESVLAGQETQYF. In DNA, the CDR3 is TGTGCCATCAGTGAGTCAGTACTAGCGGGACAAGAGACCCAGTACTTC.

The genes are TRBV5-1 and TRBJ1-5, with D uncertain. This CDR3 spans 13 amino acids. CDR1 SGHRS and CDR2 YFSETQ come from the germline V gene. The ends were cut back, 4 bases at V and 5 bases at J, with 10 bases in the middle. The CDR3 region is CASSPLFDQPQHF. CDR3 in DNA: TGCGCCAGCAGCCCCCTATTTGATCAGCCCCAGCATTTT. The whole variable domain, remainder taken from reference TRBV5-1 and TRBJ1-5, is KAGVTQTPRYLIKTRGQQVTLSCSPISGHRSVSWYQQTPGQGLQFLFEYFSETQRNKGNFPGRFSGRQFSNSRSEMNVSTLELGDSALYLCASSPLFDQPQHFGDGTRLSIL.

The gene calls are TRBV28 and TRBJ2-7; D is possibly TRBD1 (5 bases). The germline V gene has CDR1 MDHEN and CDR2 SYDVKM. The V gene lost 6 bases and the J gene lost 2 bases, with 14 bases spanning the gap. The CDR3 is made up of 14 amino acids. Written as DNA, the CDR3 is TGTGCCAGCAGCCACGACAGCTTGGCCTACGAGCAGTACTTC. The encoded protein is CASSHDSLAYEQYF.

The CDR3: CASSSRQGPLNYGYTF. DNA of the CDR3: TGTGCCAGCAGCTCGAGACAGGGGCCACTGAACTATGGCTACACCTTC. V and J are TRBV11-1 and TRBJ1-2, with TRBD1 matching 8 bases. Germline V lookup: CDR1 SGHAT, CDR2 FQDESV (reference sequence). The CDR3 extends over 16 amino acids. V gave up 4 bases and J gave up 2 bases; unmatched junction bases: 9.

This chain uses TRBV30 with TRBJ1-6; maybe TRBD1 (5 bases). This CDR3 comprises 13 residues. Germline lookup yields CDR1 GTSNPN and CDR2 SVGIG (reference sequence). Trimming cost V 2 bases and J 9 bases, with 11 bases left between them. CDR3 residues: CAWSPGGVSPLHF. The CDR3 DNA follows: TGTGCCTGGAGTCCGGGGGGGGTTTCACCCCTCCACTTT.

The chain combines TRBV7-8 with TRBJ2-5; 10 bases align to TRBD2. V was clipped by 1 base and J by 4 bases; unmatched bases: 0. Germline V gives CDR1 SGHVS, CDR2 FQNEAQ. CDR3 length: 14 residues. CDR3 sequence (DNA): TGTGCCAGCAGCTTAGAGCGGGGGGGAGAGACCCAGTACTTC. This sequence encodes CASSLERGGETQYF.

This sequence joins TRBV29-1 and TRBJ1-3, with D possibly matching TRBD1 (6 bases). Germline V CDR1 and CDR2: SQVTM, ANQGSEA. This CDR3 region has 14 residues. Between the trimmed V and J ends, which lost 3 bases and 0 bases, there was a span of 9 bases. The CDR3 DNA sequence: TGCAGCGTTGACGGACAGAACTCTGGAAACACCATATATTTT. It is translated as CSVDGQNSGNTIYF.

The rearrangement links TRBV7-2 to TRBJ2-5, with 11 bases fitting TRBD2. The J segment lost 4 bases and the V segment lost 0 bases, leaving 4 bases of the junction unmatched. The CDR3 is made up of 16 amino acids. Germline lookup yields CDR1 SGHTA and CDR2 FQGNSA. CDR3 amino acids: CASSLALLAGGETQYF. The CDR3 DNA follows: TGTGCCAGCAGCTTAGCGCTCCTAGCGGGAGGAGAGACCCAGTACTTC. The variable domain in full, with the rest retrieved from reference TRBV7-2 and TRBJ2-5, is GAGVSQSPSNKVTEKGKDVELRCDPISGHTALYWYRQSLGQGLEFLIYFQGNSAPDKSGLPSDRFSAERTGGSVSTLTIQRTQQEDSAVYLCASSLALLAGGETQYFGPGTRLLVL.

The chain links TRBV4-1 to TRBJ1-6; D is unresolved. Germline V gene data show CDR1 as MGHRA and CDR2 as YSYEKL. The CDR3 covers 16 residues. V lost 1 base and J 0 bases, leaving 7 bases between the germline ends. The CDR3 DNA reads as TGCGCCAGCAGCCAAGGGGAGAGCTCCTATAATTCACCCCTCCACTTT. Translating gives CASSQGESSYNSPLHF.

In this sample, this clone turned up a few times. This sequence joins TRBV3-1 (or the pseudogene TRBV3-2) and TRBJ2-7, with D possibly being TRBD2 (5 bases). V lost 4 bases and J lost 2, with 9 bases in between. The CDR3 totals 13 residues. Germline CDR1 LGHDT, CDR2 YNNKEL (reference sequence). DNA of the CDR3: TGTGCCAGCAGCCGCCGAGGGCCCTACGAGCAGTACTTC. Translation: CASSRRGPYEQYF.

The chain's CDR3 is CASSQDRTGVTTEAFF. CDR3 nucleotide sequence: TGTGCCAGCAGCCAAGATCGTACAGGGGTTACCACTGAAGCTTTCTTT. The chain has TRBV3-1 (or the pseudogene TRBV3-2) and TRBJ1-1, with 7 bases identical to TRBD1. J was trimmed by 4 bases and V by 0 bases; bases with no gene match: 8. CDR3 length: 16 residues. Germline V gives CDR1 LGHDT, CDR2 YNNKEL (reference sequence).

The chain is built from TRBV27 and TRBJ2-7, with D possibly matching TRBD1 (6 bases). CDR3 length: 14 amino acids. Trimming took 3 bases from V and 3 from J, leaving 12 bases between them. Per germline, CDR1 MNHEY and CDR2 SMNVEV (reference sequence). The CDR3 reads CASSFRQASYEQYF. CDR3 nucleotides: TGTGCCAGCAGTTTCCGACAGGCCAGCTACGAGCAGTACTTC.

The genes are TRBV19 and TRBJ1-6; the match to TRBD1 covers 10 bases. V was clipped by 5 bases and J by 10 bases; unmatched bases: 8. Germline V CDR1 and CDR2: LNHDA, SQIVND (reference sequence). The CDR3 runs to 15 residues. This CDR3 is CASSPRQGARSPLHF. The CDR3 DNA follows: TGTGCCAGTAGTCCCAGACAGGGGGCTAGATCACCCCTCCACTTT.

The chain recombines TRBV11-3 with TRBJ2-5; 11 bases line up with TRBD1. With 3 bases clipped from V and 5 bases from J, the junction kept 5 bases outside the gene matches. CDR3 length equals 15 residues. Germline V gives CDR1 SGHNT, CDR2 YENEEA. The CDR3 DNA follows: TGTGCCAGCAGCTTCGGACAGGGGGCCGGGGAGACCCAGTACTTC. It codes for CASSFGQGAGETQYF.

This clone was seen a few times. The rearrangement uses TRBV6-4 and TRBJ1-3; TRBD1 is a possible D gene (6 bases). V dropped 11 bases and J dropped 2 bases, with 25 bases sitting between them. CDR1 and CDR2 (germline): MRHNA, SNTAGT. This CDR3 is 17 amino acids long. The CDR3 DNA reads TGTGCCCCCAGGACCCAGGGCAACAGGGCCGCTGGAAACACCATATATTTT. Protein: CAPRTQGNRAAGNTIYF.

The chain carries TRBV30 and TRBJ1-4, with a weak D call TRBD1 (5 bases). Per the germline V gene, CDR1 is GTSNPN and CDR2 is SVGIG (reference sequence). The CDR3 extends over 13 amino acids. V was shortened by 1 base and J by 3 bases, with 6 bases between the two germline ends. In DNA form, the CDR3 reads TGTGCCTGGAGTGAAGGGGCTAATGAAAAACTGTTTTTT. This codes for CAWSEGANEKLFF.

The chain carries TRBV24-1 and TRBJ2-2; 9 bases match TRBD1. The CDR3 consists of 13 residues. Germline trimming cut 12 bases from V and 4 bases from J; bases unmatched to any gene: 5. Germline loops: CDR1 KGHDR, CDR2 SFDVKD. The CDR3, as DNA: TGTGCCGTCGGGACAGGGATCACCGGGGAGCTGTTTTTT. Encoded protein: CAVGTGITGELFF.

The chain carries TRBV2 and TRBJ2-3; 12 bases map to TRBD2. V gave up 6 bases and J gave up 2 bases; unmatched junction bases: 3. In germline, CDR1 is SNHLY, CDR2 FYNNEI. There are 15 residues in the CDR3. The CDR3 loop reads CASRRLAGATDTQYF. CDR3 nucleotides: TGTGCCAGCAGGAGACTAGCGGGGGCCACAGATACGCAGTATTTT.

This chain joins TRBV5-1 and TRBJ2-7; TRBD1 agrees at 9 bases. V shed 4 bases, J shed 7 bases, and the junction held 9 bases outside the gene matches. From germline, CDR1 is SGHRS and CDR2 YFSETQ. This CDR3 comprises 14 residues. CDR3 residues: CASSDGQGFHEQYF. CDR3 nucleotide sequence: TGCGCCAGCAGCGACGGACAGGGGTTTCATGAGCAGTACTTC.

The chain links TRBV6-5 to TRBJ2-4, with TRBD1 identical over 7 bases. This CDR3 comprises 14 residues. Looked up from germline, CDR1 is MNHEY and CDR2 is SVGAGI. The J segment lost 7 bases and the V segment lost 4 bases, leaving 7 bases of the junction unmatched. CDR3 amino acids: CASSLDRVRNIQYF. Here the CDR3 DNA reads TGTGCCAGCAGTTTAGACAGGGTACGGAACATTCAGTACTTC.

This clone was detected once. This chain uses TRBV28 with TRBJ1-1; D perhaps matches TRBD1 (5 bases). The V gene's germline CDR1 is MDHEN and CDR2 SYDVKM. CDR3 length: 13 amino acids. The ends were cut back, 2 bases at V and 11 bases at J, with 15 bases in the middle. CDR3 loop: CASSLVDRGAAFF. The CDR3 nucleotides are TGTGCCAGCAGTTTAGTCGACCGCGGGGCGGCTTTCTTT. The full variable domain, with the rest looked up from reference TRBV28 and TRBJ1-1, is DVKVTQSSRYLVKRTGEKVFLECVQDMDHENMFWYRQDPGLGLRLIYFSYDVKMKEKGDIPEGYSVSREKKERFSLILESASTNQTSMYLCASSLVDRGAAFFGQGTRLTVV.

The chain recombines TRBV9 with TRBJ2-3; 8 nucleotides line up with TRBD2. J lost 3 bases, V lost 0 bases, and 9 bases had no gene match. Germline loops: CDR1 SGDLS, CDR2 YYNGEE. The CDR3 covers 17 residues. The CDR3 DNA sequence: TGTGCCAGCAGCGTAGATGTGTCGAGCGGGGGTACAGATACGCAGTATTTT. It translates to CASSVDVSSGGTDTQYF.

The rearrangement links TRBV6-5 to TRBJ1-2, with 8 bases that match TRBD1. Germline V gene lookup returns CDR1 MNHEY and CDR2 SVGAGI. Germline trimming cut 6 bases from V and 8 bases from J; bases unmatched to any gene: 8. CDR3 length equals 13 residues. The CDR3 coding sequence is TGTGCCAGCAGGCCGGCAGGGGGCTGGGGCTACACCTTC. Its protein is CASRPAGGWGYTF.

The chain couples TRBV9 to TRBJ2-6; 10 nucleotides match TRBD1. In germline, CDR1 is SGDLS, CDR2 YYNGEE. This CDR3 has 16 residues. The V gene end was trimmed by 6 bases and the J gene end by 2 bases; junction bases not matched to a gene: 5. CDR3 sequence (DNA): TGTGCCAGCACTCCGACAGGGGGCCCTGGGGCCAACGTCCTGACTTTC. Protein sequence: CASTPTGGPGANVLTF. The whole variable domain, filled in from reference TRBV9 and TRBJ2-6, reads DSGVTQTPKHLITATGQRVTLRCSPRSGDLSVYWYQQSLDQGLQFLIQYYNGEERAKGNILERFSAQQFPDLHSELNLSSLELGDSALYFCASTPTGGPGANVLTFGAGSRLTVL.

The J gene is TRBJ2-2, the V gene TRBV11-2; 7 positions agree with TRBD1. After removal of 6 bases from V and 6 bases from J, the junction contained 7 bases not matched to a gene. Germline assignment: CDR1 SGHAT and CDR2 FQNNGV. This CDR3 spans 14 amino acids. Here the CDR3 DNA reads TGTGCCAGCAGTCTACAGGGGTGGGCCGGGGAGCTGTTTTTT. It codes for CASSLQGWAGELFF.

V usage is TRBV7-9 and J usage is TRBJ1-4, with D perhaps TRBD1 (5 bases). Germline V gene sequence: CDR1 SEHNR, CDR2 FQNEAQ (reference sequence). The CDR3 consists of 13 residues. The V gene lost 3 bases and the J gene lost 6 bases, with 8 bases spanning the gap. CDR3 in amino acids: CASSFQGDEKLFF. The CDR3 DNA is TGTGCCAGCAGCTTCCAGGGTGATGAAAAACTGTTTTTT.

This sequence joins TRBV12-3 or TRBV12-4 and TRBJ1-4; D perhaps matches TRBD1 (6 bases). Trimming pared 6 bases from V and 7 bases from J, leaving 12 bases between. This CDR3 is built from 13 residues. The CDR3 DNA sequence: TGTGCCAGCAGCCGGGTCAGGGGTGAAAAACTGTTTTTT. It specifies CASSRVRGEKLFF.

J is TRBJ2-1 and V is TRBV14, with D possibly being TRBD2 (6 bases). The CDR3 sequence is 15 residues long. V dropped 1 base and J dropped 5 bases, with 12 bases sitting between them. Germline V gene sequence: CDR1 SGHDN, CDR2 FVKESK. The chain's CDR3 is CASSQVPGVNNEQFF. The DNA of the CDR3 is TGTGCCAGCAGCCAAGTACCGGGAGTGAACAATGAGCAGTTCTTC.

CDR3 region: CASSTRRLADQETQYF. The CDR3 DNA follows: TGTGCCAGCAGCACCCGGAGGCTAGCGGATCAAGAGACCCAGTACTTC. This chain joins TRBV21-1 and TRBJ2-5; the table's D call TRBD2 went unverified against the DNA. TRBV21-1 is flagged as a pseudogene. The CDR3 is 16 residues long.

The V and J genes are TRBV5-1 and TRBJ1-6, with D possibly TRBD1 on 6 matching bases. Trimming removed 4 bases from V and 9 bases from J, with 11 bases in between. Germline V gives CDR1 SGHRS, CDR2 YFSETQ. The length of the CDR3 is 13 residues. CDR3 DNA: TGCGCCAGCAGCGAAGGGGGTAGTTCACCCCTCCACTTT. The encoded protein is CASSEGGSSPLHF.